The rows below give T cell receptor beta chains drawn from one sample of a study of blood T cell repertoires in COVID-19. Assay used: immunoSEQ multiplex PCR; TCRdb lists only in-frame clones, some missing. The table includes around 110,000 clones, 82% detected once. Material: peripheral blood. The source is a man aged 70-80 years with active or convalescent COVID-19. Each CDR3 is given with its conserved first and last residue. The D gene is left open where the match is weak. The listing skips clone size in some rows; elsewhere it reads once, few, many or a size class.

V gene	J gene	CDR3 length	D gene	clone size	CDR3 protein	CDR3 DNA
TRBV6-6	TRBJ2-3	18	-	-	CASSLTWRAGRSTDTQYF	TGTGCCAGCAGTCTCACATGGAGGGCGGGACGGAGCACAGATACGCAGTATTTT
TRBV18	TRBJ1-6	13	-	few	CASSPAGNSPLHF	TGTGCCAGCTCACCAGCGGGTAATTCACCCCTCCACTTT
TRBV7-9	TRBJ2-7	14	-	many	CASSLVAGTYEQYF	TGTGCCAGCAGCTTAGTTGCGGGAACTTACGAGCAGTACTTC
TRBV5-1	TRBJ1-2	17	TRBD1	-	CASSPGQGAIFNYGYTF	TGCGCCAGCAGCCCGGGACAGGGGGCGATTTTCAACTATGGCTACACCTTC
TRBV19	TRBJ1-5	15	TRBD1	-	CASSLRGRENQPQHF	TGTGCCAGTAGTCTCAGGGGGCGGGAAAATCAGCCCCAGCATTTT
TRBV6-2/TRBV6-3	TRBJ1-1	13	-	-	CATSGTGRSLAFF	TGTGCCACCAGCGGGACCGGGAGGTCCTTGGCTTTCTTT
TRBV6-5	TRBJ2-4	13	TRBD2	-	CATERGTKNIQYF	TGTGCCACCGAGCGGGGCACCAAAAACATTCAGTACTTC
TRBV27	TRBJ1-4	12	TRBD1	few	CASGGGNEKLFF	TGTGCCTCAGGGGGAGGAAATGAAAAACTGTTTTTT
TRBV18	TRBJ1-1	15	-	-	CASSLLGGVNTEAFF	TGTGCCAGCTCACTCCTCGGGGGGGTGAACACTGAAGCTTTCTTT
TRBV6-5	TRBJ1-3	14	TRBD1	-	CASGGQSSGNTIYF	TGTGCCAGCGGGGGACAGAGCTCTGGAAACACCATATATTTT
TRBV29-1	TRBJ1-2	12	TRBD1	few	CSAETGGTGYTF	TGCAGCGCTGAAACAGGGGGCACTGGCTACACCTTC
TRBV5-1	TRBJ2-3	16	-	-	CASSSAGPQGRDTQYF	TGCGCCAGCAGCTCGGCCGGGCCTCAGGGTAGAGATACGCAGTATTTT
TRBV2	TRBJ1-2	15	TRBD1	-	CASTLATGGGYGYTF	TGTGCCAGCACCTTAGCAACAGGGGGGGGTTATGGCTACACCTTC
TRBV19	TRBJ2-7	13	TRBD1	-	CASSAGQGGEQYF	TGTGCCAGTAGTGCGGGACAGGGTGGCGAGCAGTACTTC
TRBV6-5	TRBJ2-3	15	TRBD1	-	CASTLQGASTDTQYF	TGTGCCAGCACCCTACAGGGGGCAAGCACAGATACGCAGTATTTT
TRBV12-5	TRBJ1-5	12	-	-	CASGLDLQPQHF	TGTGCTAGTGGTTTGGACCTACAGCCCCAGCATTTT
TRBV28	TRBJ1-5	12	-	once	CASSYSVQPQHF	TGTGCCAGCAGTTATTCCGTCCAGCCCCAGCATTTT
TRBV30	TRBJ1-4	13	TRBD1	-	CAWRRGQWEKLFF	TGTGCCTGGAGGAGGGGACAGTGGGAAAAACTGTTTTTT